These 5 T cell receptor beta chains were sequenced from one sample in a study of Ad26.COV2.S vaccination and SARS-CoV-2 variants (dated by TCRdb to the early 2020s). Reading the label with the study, this specimen's treatment or condition is: roughly 18 received Ad26.COV2.S at low or high dose, single or two shots; a few received placebo; per-sample allocation not given. Repertoires of vaccine and placebo recipients were sequenced from samples taken on day 63 after the first injection. Library preparation was by the immunoSEQ multiplex PCR assay. TCRdb holds this immuneACCESS table with in-frame rearrangements only. Some clones are missing; in checked studies, unresolved V genes explain under half, and the rest has no known cause. For this sample the table gives hundreds of thousands of clones, of which roughly 90% were detected only once. Roughly 5% of the sample rests with the top ten. Sequenced material: peripheral blood, taken in a trial of Ad26.COV2.S vaccine versus placebo. The receptors originated from a person between 18 and 65 years old who received the Ad26.COV2.S COVID-19 vaccine or a placebo.

The chain uses TRBV5-1 and TRBJ2-2; D is possibly TRBD1 (6 bases). With 4 bases removed from V and 7 bases from J, the gap between germline ends came to 20 bases. The CDR3 spans 16 residues. From germline, CDR1 is SGHRS and CDR2 YFSETQ. For the CDR3, the DNA is TGCGCCAGCAGCGTGTTACAGGGAAGGTTCGGCGGGGAGCTGTTTTTT. It encodes CASSVLQGRFGGELFF.

The genes are TRBV19 and TRBJ1-1, with no clear D. Looked up from germline, CDR1 is LNHDA and CDR2 is SQIVND (reference sequence). The CDR3 has 11 residues. V gave up 4 bases and J gave up 11 bases, with 11 bases separating them. CDR3 nucleotide sequence: TGTGCCAGTAGTAGCTCAAGGCAGGCTTTCTTT. Encoded protein: CASSSSRQAFF.

The chain combines TRBV5-4 with TRBJ1-2; unclear D gene. Germline V CDR1 and CDR2: SGHNT, YYREEE (reference sequence). The CDR3 has 13 amino acids. V gave up 0 bases and J gave up 4 bases, with 7 bases separating them. The CDR3 loop is CASSLVPSYGYTF. The CDR3, as DNA: TGTGCCAGCAGCTTGGTTCCCAGCTATGGCTACACCTTC.

This clone has just one count. This chain links TRBV27 with TRBJ1-4; TRBD1 is a possible D gene (5 bases). V lost 4 bases, J lost 8 bases, and 11 bases lay in between. In germline, CDR1 is MNHEY, CDR2 SMNVEV (reference sequence). The CDR3 loop spans 13 amino acids. CDR3 residues: CASSSRTSEKLFF. The CDR3 coding sequence is TGTGCCAGCAGTTCCAGGACATCCGAAAAACTGTTTTTT.

The chain employs TRBV7-2 and TRBJ1-1, with D uncertain. Germline V gene data show CDR1 as SGHTA and CDR2 as FQGNSA. The CDR3 is 13 residues long. Trimming removed 1 base at V and 3 bases at J, with 6 bases between. The CDR3 DNA sequence: TGTGCCAGCAGCTTAGAACACGACACTGAAGCTTTCTTT. Its protein is CASSLEHDTEAFF.